The text below deals with one T cell receptor beta chain. The CDR3 is 14 residues long. The data belong to a study of T cells expressing NK-cell markers. Study at large: Eight donors were sequenced, of whom seven were HCMV-seropositive, while the remaining one was HCMV-seronegative.

5'RACE template switching with UMIs generated TCR beta cDNA. TCRdb re-called the 5' RACE reads and shows each CDR3 protein once, DNA omitted. Its table records roughly 430,000 distinct CDR3 sequences. The sample taken for sequencing was blood T cells: a sorted CD56 or NKG2C T cell subset, CD4+ or CD8+ T cells, or bulk PBMC T cells (not recorded which). The V and J genes are TRBV12-3 or TRBV12-4 and TRBJ2-1; TCRdb's D call of TRBD1 is untestable without DNA. This clonotype originated in a woman between 18 and 70 years old in good health. This CDR3 reads CASSLFAGVNEQFF.